A selection of T cell receptor beta chains follows, all from one sample in a study of T cell responses to AZD1222 COVID-19 vaccine. Some clones are missing from TCRdb's copy, which holds only in-frame ones; the method was immunoSEQ multiplex PCR. This sample has roughly 150,000 clones, with approximately 90% found just once. Sequencing was performed on peripheral blood, taken after recovery from COVID-19. Receptors originate from an adult who had recovered from COVID-19. CDR3s leave out the opening cysteine and the closing phenylalanine or tryptophan.

V: TRBV19
J: TRBJ1-1
CDR3: ASSVSPIRTVLNTEAF

V: TRBV5-5
J: TRBJ1-6
CDR3: ASSLGQLSSPLH

V: TRBV10-3
J: TRBJ1-2
CDR3: AISGGQGVYGYT

V: TRBV19
J: TRBJ1-3
CDR3: ASSLAGGDSGNTIY

V: TRBV7-2
J: TRBJ2-3
CDR3: ASSFNGRGADTQY

V: TRBV19
J: TRBJ1-6
CDR3: ATRGGNNSPLH

V: TRBV6-2/TRBV6-3
J: TRBJ2-5
CDR3: ASSSWGETQY

V: TRBV5-1
J: TRBJ2-5
CDR3: ASSPRDRVETQY

V: TRBV4-1
J: TRBJ2-3
CDR3: ASSSTDTQY

V: TRBV7-9
J: TRBJ1-4
CDR3: ASSPLGGPEKLF

V: TRBV7-6
J: TRBJ2-5
CDR3: ASSLLAGDQETQY

V: TRBV14
J: TRBJ1-4
CDR3: ANRQGAIGGCPF

V: TRBV7-6
J: TRBJ1-1
CDR3: ASSSLRDLNTEAF

V: TRBV5-1
J: TRBJ2-1
CDR3: ASNEPGQGSNEQF

V: TRBV28
J: TRBJ2-3
CDR3: ASSLLHTDTQY